This TCR beta chain was retrieved from a study of T cell responses to AZD1222 COVID-19 vaccine. In the study overall: Pooled together were second doses at about 4 or about 12 weeks. Regarding the study as a whole: Donors in the cohort were predominantly white British and more often female, and clonal diversity was possibly underestimated.

With regard to this clone: The antigen is unknown.

Germline V gene lookup returns CDR1 PRHDT and CDR2 FYEKMQ (reference sequence). Between the trimmed V and J ends, which lost 1 base and 8 bases, there was a span of 11 bases. The CDR3 extends over 14 amino acids. Generated by immunoSEQ multiplex PCR, the TCRdb table keeps only in-frame clones and is missing some. The table shows 75,000 to 100,000 clones, with about nine tenths occurring only once. This receptor was taken from an adult in good health. The chain combines TRBV13 with TRBJ1-4, with D unclear. The material was peripheral blood, obtained on day 0 of AZD1222 vaccination. The CDR3 DNA sequence: TGTGCCAGCAGCTTAGCCCGGTCGGGGGAAAAACTGTTTTTT. Its protein is CASSLARSGEKLFF.